This TCR beta chain was retrieved from a study of T cell responses to AZD1222 COVID-19 vaccine. Study-level findings and limits: A mostly white British donor set with more females was recruited, and clonal diversity was possibly underestimated.

Recipients boosted at about 4 weeks or about 12 weeks are pooled. TCRdb's copy holds only in-frame clones and misses some; the assay was immunoSEQ multiplex PCR. The sample yields about 75,000 clones, more than 75% seen once. Comment on this clone: Its antigen is not identified.

The specimen was peripheral blood, collected 28 days after the second AZD1222 dose. The TCR sequence derives from an adult who received the AZD1222 COVID-19 vaccine.

The CDR3 is CASSPQGKGEKLFF. CDR3 nucleotide sequence: TGTGCCAGCAGCCCTCAGGGGAAGGGAGAAAAACTGTTTTTT. The genes are TRBV7-2 and TRBJ1-4; tentative D call: TRBD1 (6 bases). The germline V gene encodes CDR1 SGHTA and CDR2 FQGNSA. V lost 5 bases and J 8 bases, leaving 15 bases between the germline ends. There are 14 residues in the CDR3.